This TCR beta chain comes out of a study of T cell repertoires in cytomegalovirus infection. About the study: In the study, CMV epitopes included recently identified HLA-C-restricted and well-studied HLA-B-restricted ones. Signatures in public TCR beta sequences pointed to both CMV infection and matching HLA type.

Study results and limitations: Across the ex vivo response, the dominant clonotypes were HLA-C-restricted CMV-specific TCR beta clonotypes. Identification of carriers of CMV plus the relevant HLA was performed using cumulative public TCR beta family frequency.

Concerning this clonotype: Antigen: not known. The conserved final phenylalanine or tryptophan is absent from the CDR3, which likely points to a read error.

The germline V gene has CDR1 MNHNS and CDR2 SASEGT. V was pared by 7 bases and J by 6 bases, with 16 bases between. The CDR3 spans 13 residues. One entry per CDR3 protein results from TCRdb running MiXCR on the reads. The repertoire consists of 550,000 to 700,000 distinct CDR3 sequences, with 35% to 50% occurring once and the leading ten covering 48%. This TCR was sampled from a human donor in good health (CMV status not recorded). Some clones in this sample may be carry-over from other donors' samples. The sequencing used cultured PBMCs, collected from culture after CMV antigen stimulation. The V call is TRBV6-1, the J call TRBJ2-7; D call uncertain. DNA of the CDR3: TGTGCCAGCACCCCGCGCCCCCGCCCCGAGCAGTACCTC. Protein: CASTPRPRPEQYL.